Listed below are T cell receptor beta chains from one sample, sequenced in a study of blood T cell repertoires in COVID-19. Repertoires were generated with immunoSEQ multiplex PCR, while TCRdb's copy carries only in-frame clones and drops some. The sample shows fewer than 85,000 clones, roughly 70% of them seen only once. The sample comprised peripheral blood. The receptors shown here come from a human donor with acute or convalescent COVID-19. The donor label of this sample is uncertain. Both conserved end residues are trimmed from each CDR3.

TRBV7-2,ASSLTGSNQPQH
TRBV7-2,ASSSGTSFPQNEKLF
TRBV5-1,ASSFYRPDTDTQY
TRBV4-3,ASSPGASGRVEQY
TRBV28,ASSSRPPGEGYT
TRBV10-2,ASSETRTGLNYGYT
TRBV19,ASSGLAGGLETQY
TRBV7-6,ASSSVPGVSGGAGDTQY
TRBV5-5,ASSLGLNTGELF
TRBV12-3/TRBV12-4,ASMQETGELF
TRBV12-3/TRBV12-4,ASRASNQPQH
TRBV24-1,ATSPSRGTTYNEQF
TRBV5-1,ASSHVAGGNNEQF
TRBV18,ASSRRDRGITEAF
TRBV4-2,ASSQAIKAGTGFNYGYT
TRBV15,ATSTLAGRGETQY
TRBV18,ASSSSGRSYEQY
TRBV6-6,ASSDGQGGQPQH
TRBV9,ASSTSDSSNEKLF
TRBV10-3,AIGSSGGSQETQY
TRBV4-2,ASSHGQQGSGYT
TRBV19,ASSITTGASYEQY
TRBV30,AWSESLNQPQH
TRBV7-8,ASSPRGPDRDFNEQY
TRBV11-3,ASSSRDRQETQY
TRBV20-1,SASPAGGSNQPQH
TRBV5-1,ASSFLGGAQY
TRBV20-1,SASGVAGVEDTQY
TRBV9,ASSVRVDGELF
TRBV3-1/TRBV3-2,ASSPSLALNEQF
TRBV5-5,ASSLSPGGPFLANYGYT
TRBV15,ATSRDLTVGTRLYEQY
TRBV5-6,ASSPPGVGPNTEAF
TRBV7-2,ASSLGPGGLNTEAF
TRBV10-2,ASSNPGDNYGYT